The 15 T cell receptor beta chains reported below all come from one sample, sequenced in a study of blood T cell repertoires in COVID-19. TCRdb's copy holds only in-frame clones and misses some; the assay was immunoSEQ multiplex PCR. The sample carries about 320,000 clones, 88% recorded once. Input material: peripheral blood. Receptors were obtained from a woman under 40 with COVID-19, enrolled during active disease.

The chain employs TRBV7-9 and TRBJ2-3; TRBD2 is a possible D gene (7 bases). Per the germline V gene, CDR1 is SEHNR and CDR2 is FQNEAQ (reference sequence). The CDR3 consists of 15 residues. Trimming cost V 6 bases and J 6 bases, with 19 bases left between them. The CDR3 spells CASSPGLGGDDTQYF. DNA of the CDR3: TGTGCCAGCAGTCCCGGACTAGGGGGAGATGATACGCAGTATTTT.

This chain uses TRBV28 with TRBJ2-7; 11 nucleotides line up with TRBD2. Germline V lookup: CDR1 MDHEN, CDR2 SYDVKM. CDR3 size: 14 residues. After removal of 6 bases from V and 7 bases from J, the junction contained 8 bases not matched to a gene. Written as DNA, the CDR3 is TGTGCCAGCAGAGCTAGCGGGGGGTCCGGGGAGCAGTACGTC. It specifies CASRASGGSGEQYV.

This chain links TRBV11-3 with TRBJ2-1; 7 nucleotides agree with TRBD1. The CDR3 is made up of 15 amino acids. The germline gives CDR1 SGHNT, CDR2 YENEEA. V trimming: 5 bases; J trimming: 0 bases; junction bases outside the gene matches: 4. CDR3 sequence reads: CASSPNRGSYNEQFF. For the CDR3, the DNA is TGTGCCAGCAGCCCCAACAGGGGCTCCTACAATGAGCAGTTCTTC.

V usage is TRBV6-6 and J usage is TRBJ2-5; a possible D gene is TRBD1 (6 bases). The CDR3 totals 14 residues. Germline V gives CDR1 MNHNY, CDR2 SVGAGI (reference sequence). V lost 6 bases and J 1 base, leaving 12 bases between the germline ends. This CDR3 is CASSLRTAQETQYF. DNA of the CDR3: TGTGCCAGCAGCCTCCGGACAGCCCAAGAGACCCAGTACTTC.

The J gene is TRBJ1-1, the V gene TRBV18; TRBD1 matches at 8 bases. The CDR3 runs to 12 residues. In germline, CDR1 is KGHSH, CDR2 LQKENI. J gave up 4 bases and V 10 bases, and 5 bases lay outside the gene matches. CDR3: CATQGATTEAFF. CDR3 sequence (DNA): TGTGCCACCCAGGGGGCAACCACTGAAGCTTTCTTT. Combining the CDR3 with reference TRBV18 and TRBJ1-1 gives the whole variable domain NAGVMQNPRHLVRRRGQEARLRCSPMKGHSHVYWYRQLPEEGLKFMVYLQKENIIDESGMPKERFSAEFPKEGPSILRIQQVVRGDSAAYFCATQGATTEAFFGQGTRLTVV.

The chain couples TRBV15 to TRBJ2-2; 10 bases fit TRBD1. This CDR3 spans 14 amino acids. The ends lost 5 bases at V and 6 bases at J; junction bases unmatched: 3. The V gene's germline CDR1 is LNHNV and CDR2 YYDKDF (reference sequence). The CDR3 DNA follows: TGTGCCACCAGCCGTGACAGGGGGCCCGGGGAGCTGTTTTTT. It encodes CATSRDRGPGELFF.

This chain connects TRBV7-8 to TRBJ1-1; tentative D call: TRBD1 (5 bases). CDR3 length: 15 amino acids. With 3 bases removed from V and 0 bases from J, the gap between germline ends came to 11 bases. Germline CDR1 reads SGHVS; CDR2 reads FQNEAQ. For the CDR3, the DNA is TGTGCCAGCAGCTTCCCTTGGGGCGTGAACACTGAAGCTTTCTTT. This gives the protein CASSFPWGVNTEAFF. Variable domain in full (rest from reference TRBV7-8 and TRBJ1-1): GAGVSQSPRYKVAKRGQDVALRCDPISGHVSLFWYQQALGQGPEFLTYFQNEAQLDKSGLPSDRFFAERPEGSVSTLKIQRTQQEDSAVYLCASSFPWGVNTEAFFGQGTRLTVV.

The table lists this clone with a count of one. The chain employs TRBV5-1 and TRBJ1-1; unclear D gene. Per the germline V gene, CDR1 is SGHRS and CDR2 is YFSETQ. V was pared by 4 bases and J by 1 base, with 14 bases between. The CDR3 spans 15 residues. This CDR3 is CASSPDPQPNTEAFF. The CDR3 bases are TGCGCCAGCAGCCCCGACCCACAGCCGAACACTGAAGCTTTCTTT. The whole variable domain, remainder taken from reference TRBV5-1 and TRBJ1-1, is KAGVTQTPRYLIKTRGQQVTLSCSPISGHRSVSWYQQTPGQGLQFLFEYFSETQRNKGNFPGRFSGRQFSNSRSEMNVSTLELGDSALYLCASSPDPQPNTEAFFGQGTRLTVV.

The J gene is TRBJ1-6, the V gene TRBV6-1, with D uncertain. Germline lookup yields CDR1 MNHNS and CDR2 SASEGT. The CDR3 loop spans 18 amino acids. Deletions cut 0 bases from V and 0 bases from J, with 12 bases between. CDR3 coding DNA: TGTGCCAGCAGTGAAGCCTACCTATCTAGCTCCTATAATTCACCCCTCCACTTT. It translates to CASSEAYLSSSYNSPLHF.

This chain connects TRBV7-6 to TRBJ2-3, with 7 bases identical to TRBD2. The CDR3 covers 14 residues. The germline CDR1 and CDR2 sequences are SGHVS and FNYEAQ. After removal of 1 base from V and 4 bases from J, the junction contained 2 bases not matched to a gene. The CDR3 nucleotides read TGTGCCAGCAGCTTAGGCGGGGGTGCAGATACGCAGTATTTT. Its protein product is CASSLGGGADTQYF.

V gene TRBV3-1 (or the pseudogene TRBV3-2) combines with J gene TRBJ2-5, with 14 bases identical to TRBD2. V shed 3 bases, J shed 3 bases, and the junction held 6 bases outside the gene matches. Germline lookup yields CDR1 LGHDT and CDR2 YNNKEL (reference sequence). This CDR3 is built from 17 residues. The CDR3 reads CASSHRLAGGWEETQYF. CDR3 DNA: TGTGCCAGCAGCCACCGACTAGCGGGGGGGTGGGAAGAGACCCAGTACTTC.

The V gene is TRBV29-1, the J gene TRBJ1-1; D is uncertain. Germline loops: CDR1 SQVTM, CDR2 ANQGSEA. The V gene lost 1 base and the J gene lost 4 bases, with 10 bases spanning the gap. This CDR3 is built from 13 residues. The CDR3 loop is CSVEARAITEAFF. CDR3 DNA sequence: TGCAGCGTTGAAGCGAGGGCAATCACTGAAGCTTTCTTT.

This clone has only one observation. The CDR3 sequence is CASQAAGNTEAFF. The CDR3 nucleotides read TGTGCCAGCCAAGCGGCGGGGAACACTGAAGCTTTCTTT. The rearrangement uses TRBV6-5 and TRBJ1-1, with D unclear. CDR3 length: 13 residues. Trimming shortened V by 8 bases and J by 1 base, and 11 bases separated the two germline ends. CDR1 is MNHEY, CDR2 SVGAGI, per germline.

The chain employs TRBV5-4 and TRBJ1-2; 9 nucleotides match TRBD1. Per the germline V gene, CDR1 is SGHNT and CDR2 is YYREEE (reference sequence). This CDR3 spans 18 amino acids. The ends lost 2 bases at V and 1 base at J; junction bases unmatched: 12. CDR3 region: CASSFGQGTPYDNYGYTF. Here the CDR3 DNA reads TGTGCCAGCAGCTTCGGACAGGGGACCCCTTACGATAACTATGGCTACACCTTC.

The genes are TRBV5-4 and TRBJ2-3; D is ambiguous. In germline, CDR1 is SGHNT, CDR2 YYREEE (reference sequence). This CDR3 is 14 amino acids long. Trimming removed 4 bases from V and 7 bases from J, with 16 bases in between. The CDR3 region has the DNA TGTGCCAGCAGCCCCCCAATAGATTTGAATACGCAGTATTTT. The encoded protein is CASSPPIDLNTQYF.